Sequencing of this TCR beta chain was carried out in a study of T cell responses to AZD1222 COVID-19 vaccine. V dropped 7 bases and J dropped 7 bases, with 22 bases sitting between them. This CDR3 region has 16 residues. Germline V gives CDR1 LNHDA, CDR2 SQIVND (reference sequence). Generated by immunoSEQ multiplex PCR, the TCRdb table keeps only in-frame clones and is missing some. Here the sample spans about 46,000 clones, roughly 90% being singletons. The origin of this receptor is an adult who received the AZD1222 COVID-19 vaccine. Sample: peripheral blood, taken 28 days after the second AZD1222 dose. The chain recombines TRBV19 with TRBJ1-4; D is possibly TRBD1 (5 bases). The CDR3 protein is CASTNSVGGLGEKLFF. The CDR3 coding sequence is TGTGCCAGTACCAACTCCGTGGGGGGTTTGGGTGAAAAACTGTTTTTT.